The 26 T cell receptor beta chains below all came from one sample that was sequenced in a study of blood T cell repertoires in COVID-19. The assay was immunoSEQ multiplex PCR, and TCRdb's table has in-frame clones only and misses some. The sample lists approximately 140,000 clones, around nine tenths occurring once. Sequencing was performed on peripheral blood. These receptors were taken from a man aged 50 to 60 with active or convalescent COVID-19.

The V gene is TRBV2, the J gene TRBJ1-1; D gene uncertain. The V gene's germline CDR1 is SNHLY and CDR2 FYNNEI. The V and J ends lost 4 bases and 2 bases respectively, with 14 bases between them. This CDR3 contains 15 residues. The CDR3 region is CASSGQAVPNTEAFF. The CDR3 DNA follows: TGTGCCAGCAGTGGTCAGGCCGTCCCCAACACTGAAGCTTTCTTT. The full variable domain, in which reference TRBV2 and TRBJ1-1 provide the parts outside the CDR3, is EPEVTQTPSHQVTQMGQEVILRCVPISNHLYFYWYRQILGQKVEFLVSFYNNEISEKSEIFDDQFSVERPDGSNFTLKIRSTKLEDSAMYFCASSGQAVPNTEAFFGQGTRLTVV.

V gene TRBV18 combines with J gene TRBJ2-7, with 10 bases aligning to TRBD2. The V and J ends lost 5 bases and 4 bases, in that order; junction bases with no gene match: 5. CDR3 length equals 14 residues. CDR1 and CDR2 (germline): KGHSH, LQKENI. The CDR3 loop reads CASSSRTSGYEQYF. The CDR3 DNA follows: TGTGCCAGCTCATCGCGGACTAGCGGTTACGAGCAGTACTTC.

This clone was detected a few times. The rearrangement joins TRBV5-1 to TRBJ2-2; a possible D gene is TRBD1 (5 bases). CDR3 length: 15 amino acids. Germline assignment: CDR1 SGHRS and CDR2 YFSETQ. V was pared by 7 bases and J by 2 bases, with 15 bases between. Here the CDR3 DNA reads TGCGCCAGCTGTGAATCAGGGTACAACACCGGGGAGCTGTTTTTT. Protein: CASCESGYNTGELFF.

The chain links TRBV15 to TRBJ2-2; possible D gene TRBD1, 5 bases. The germline V gene encodes CDR1 LNHNV and CDR2 YYDKDF (reference sequence). This CDR3 is built from 14 residues. Trimming pared 7 bases from V and 3 bases from J, leaving 12 bases between. The CDR3 region has the DNA TGTGCCACCAAGGCCCAGGGTTACACCGGGGAGCTGTTTTTT. Encoded protein: CATKAQGYTGELFF.

CDR3: CASSSGTGELFF. Written as DNA, the CDR3 is TGTGCCAGCAGCTCAGGGACCGGGGAGCTGTTTTTT. This chain links TRBV11-2 with TRBJ2-2, with D maybe TRBD1 (5 bases). V was cut by 4 bases and J by 5 bases, with 5 bases left in between. This CDR3 spans 12 amino acids. CDR1 is SGHAT, CDR2 FQNNGV, per germline.

The V call is TRBV18, the J call TRBJ2-6, with a possible D match to TRBD2 (6 bases). Germline V gene data show CDR1 as KGHSH and CDR2 as LQKENI. The CDR3 runs to 17 residues. Trimming cost V 0 bases and J 4 bases, with 13 bases left between them. The CDR3 is CASSPPGRPRGANVLTF. The CDR3 region has the DNA TGTGCCAGCTCACCACCGGGGAGGCCCCGCGGGGCCAACGTCCTGACTTTC.

The chain joins TRBV19 to TRBJ2-3; D is possibly TRBD2 (6 bases). This CDR3 is 14 amino acids long. Germline CDR1 and CDR2: LNHDA and SQIVND (reference sequence). V shed 8 bases and J shed 0 bases, with 12 bases lying between them. CDR3 amino acids: CASHRRGSTDTQYF. The DNA of the CDR3 is TGTGCCAGTCACCGACGGGGGAGCACAGATACGCAGTATTTT.

J is TRBJ2-7 and V is TRBV7-8; 7 bases match TRBD1. This CDR3 region has 14 residues. V was pared by 5 bases and J by 4 bases, with 8 bases of the junction left unmatched. CDR1 and CDR2 (germline): SGHVS, FQNEAQ. For the CDR3, the DNA is TGTGCCAGCAGCGACCGGGACAGACCGTACGAGCAGTACTTC. Amino acids: CASSDRDRPYEQYF.

The chain is built from TRBV19 and TRBJ2-3, with D perhaps matching TRBD2 (5 bases). This CDR3 is 12 amino acids long. CDR1 is LNHDA, CDR2 SQIVND, per germline (reference sequence). V dropped 7 bases and J dropped 9 bases, with 14 bases sitting between them. DNA for the CDR3: TGTGCCAGTACCAGTTACCCGGGGACGCAGTATTTT. Its protein is CASTSYPGTQYF. Based on the CDR3 plus reference TRBV19 and TRBJ2-3, the full variable domain is DGGITQSPKYLFRKEGQNVTLSCEQNLNHDAMYWYRQDPGQGLRLIYYSQIVNDFQKGDIAEGYSVSREKKESFPLTVTSAQKNPTAFYLCASTSYPGTQYFGPGTRLTVL.

This clone occurred once. The rearrangement links TRBV28 to TRBJ2-7, with 7 positions matching TRBD2. The CDR3 contains 16 residues. Trimming took 6 bases from V and 0 from J; bases not matched to a gene: 11. From germline, CDR1 is MDHEN and CDR2 SYDVKM. In DNA, the CDR3 is TGTGCCAGCAGCCCGCTGGGAGCGGGGAGCTCCTACGAGCAGTACTTC. Translating it yields CASSPLGAGSSYEQYF.

This chain uses TRBV5-6 with TRBJ1-1; D remains ambiguous. V lost 1 base and J lost 1, with 5 bases in between. The CDR3 has 13 residues. CDR1 and CDR2 (germline): SGHDT, YYEEEE. DNA of the CDR3: TGTGCCAGCAGCTTGACAGCGAACACTGAAGCTTTCTTT. Translated, it gives CASSLTANTEAFF.

This clone appeared a single time. The V call is TRBV29-1, the J call TRBJ1-2; 8 bases align to TRBD1. CDR1 SQVTM and CDR2 ANQGSEA come from the germline V gene. This CDR3 spans 13 amino acids. V shed 3 bases and J 6 bases; nucleotides not matched to a gene: 6. CDR3 sequence (DNA): TGCAGCGTTGACCACCGACAGGGGCATGGCTACACCTTC. This sequence encodes CSVDHRQGHGYTF.

The V and J genes are TRBV18 and TRBJ2-7, with 9 bases lining up with TRBD2. Looked up from germline, CDR1 is KGHSH and CDR2 is LQKENI. Germline trimming cut 3 bases from V and 7 bases from J; bases unmatched to any gene: 7. This CDR3 comprises 14 residues. The CDR3 DNA sequence: TGTGCCAGCTCACCCCGCGGGAGGGCTTGGGAGCAGTACTTC. It specifies CASSPRGRAWEQYF.

The chain employs TRBV19 and TRBJ1-5; 9 bases are shared with TRBD1. Germline-derived CDR1 and CDR2 are LNHDA and SQIVND (reference sequence). The CDR3 contains 15 residues. V was clipped by 5 bases and J by 6 bases; unmatched bases: 8. The CDR3: CASSPSTGGSQPQHF. The CDR3 nucleotides are TGTGCCAGTAGTCCCTCCACAGGGGGCAGTCAGCCCCAGCATTTT.

The gene calls are TRBV11-2 and TRBJ2-7, with 7 bases matching TRBD1. The CDR3 loop spans 15 amino acids. Unmatched junction bases numbered 5, after V lost 3 bases and J lost 0 bases. Germline V gene sequence: CDR1 SGHAT, CDR2 FQNNGV. The CDR3 protein is CASSFGNRGSYEQYF. CDR3 bases: TGTGCCAGCAGCTTCGGGAACAGGGGCTCCTACGAGCAGTACTTC.

In nucleotides, the CDR3 is TGTGCCAGCAGTGAAGGTGACAGGGGGTCGGAGACCCAGTACTTC. Encoded protein: CASSEGDRGSETQYF. The rearrangement uses TRBV2 and TRBJ2-5; TRBD1 matches at 9 bases. Unmatched junction bases numbered 5, after V lost 1 base and J lost 5 bases. The CDR3 covers 15 residues. Per the germline V gene, CDR1 is SNHLY and CDR2 is FYNNEI.

This chain connects TRBV27 to TRBJ2-7, with 7 bases matching TRBD1. Trimming removed 3 bases from V and 3 bases from J; junction bases left unmatched: 11. Germline assignment: CDR1 MNHEY and CDR2 SMNVEV (reference sequence). This CDR3 contains 16 residues. This CDR3 is CASSFRRQGIDYEQYF. CDR3 nucleotide sequence: TGTGCCAGCAGTTTTAGGAGACAGGGTATAGACTACGAGCAGTACTTC.

This clone was recorded at least ten times. This chain uses TRBV2 with TRBJ1-5; D unclear. The germline CDR1 and CDR2 sequences are SNHLY and FYNNEI. CDR3 length equals 15 residues. Trimming left V 5 bases short and J 6 bases short, with 17 bases between. Here the CDR3 reads CASSSGGRHGQPQHF. The CDR3 DNA reads as TGTGCCAGCAGTTCCGGAGGAAGGCATGGTCAGCCCCAGCATTTT.

This chain uses TRBV4-2 with TRBJ2-1, with 11 bases fitting TRBD2. V was clipped by 0 bases and J by 7 bases; unmatched bases: 2. The CDR3 sequence is 15 residues long. In germline, CDR1 is LGHNA, CDR2 YNFKEQ. CDR3 in DNA: TGTGCCAGCAGCCAAGAACTAGCGGGAGAAAATGAGCAGTTCTTC. Residues: CASSQELAGENEQFF.

This chain uses TRBV2 with TRBJ2-4, with D maybe TRBD1 (6 bases). This CDR3 spans 15 amino acids. The V gene's germline CDR1 is SNHLY and CDR2 FYNNEI. V shed 7 bases and J shed 1 base, with 14 bases lying between them. Here the CDR3 DNA reads TGTGCCAGCATTCCCAGGGGCGCCGCCAAAAACATTCAGTACTTC. Protein sequence: CASIPRGAAKNIQYF.

The rearrangement uses TRBV28 and TRBJ1-1, with no clear D. The V end was cut by 7 bases, the J end by 8 bases, with 20 bases between. The V gene's germline CDR1 is MDHEN and CDR2 SYDVKM. This CDR3 region has 14 residues. The CDR3, as DNA: TGTGCCAGCATCCCACATGGAGGTTATGGGGAAGCTTTCTTT. It codes for CASIPHGGYGEAFF.

The CDR3 DNA is TGTGCCAGCAGAGGGGACAGGGGAGTCCAAGAGACCCAGTACTTC. Its translation: CASRGDRGVQETQYF. The chain links TRBV2 to TRBJ2-5, with 10 bases aligning to TRBD1. The germline CDR1 and CDR2 sequences are SNHLY and FYNNEI. This CDR3 region has 15 residues. Trimming took 6 bases from V and 1 from J; bases not matched to a gene: 5.

The chain recombines TRBV28 with TRBJ1-2, with D unclear. CDR1 and CDR2 (germline): MDHEN, SYDVKM. Trimming took off 4 bases at V and 2 bases at J, with 11 bases between the two ends. The CDR3 totals 14 residues. This CDR3 reads CASSSTVPNYGYTF. The CDR3 DNA reads TGTGCCAGCAGTTCGACTGTTCCCAACTATGGCTACACCTTC.

The chain combines TRBV6-5 with TRBJ1-2; 7 nucleotides agree with TRBD1. The CDR3 has 13 amino acids. Germline CDR1 reads MNHEY; CDR2 reads SVGAGI. V was clipped by 2 bases and J by 5 bases; unmatched bases: 2. The CDR3 nucleotides are TGTGCCAGCAGTTACCAACAGGGGTATGGCTACACCTTC. Amino acid sequence: CASSYQQGYGYTF.

The chain couples TRBV5-1 to TRBJ1-1; D uncertain. The germline CDR1 and CDR2 sequences are SGHRS and YFSETQ. V shed 0 bases and J shed 6 bases, with 9 bases lying between them. The length of the CDR3 is 13 residues. The CDR3: CASSLDVVAEAFF. The DNA for the CDR3 is TGCGCCAGCAGCTTGGATGTTGTCGCTGAAGCTTTCTTT.

The chain carries TRBV18 and TRBJ1-5, with 9 bases that match TRBD1. This CDR3 is 17 amino acids long. Germline trimming cut 7 bases from V and 0 bases from J; bases unmatched to any gene: 10. The germline V gene encodes CDR1 KGHSH and CDR2 LQKENI. The CDR3 DNA follows: TGTGCCAGCTTCCGGGACAGGGTGGGGTCTAGCAATCAGCCCCAGCATTTT. The encoded protein is CASFRDRVGSSNQPQHF.